A single TCR beta chain is shown here with its context. Its matching antigen is unknown. Germline V lookup: CDR1 SGHAT, CDR2 FQNNGV. The CDR3 is 17 amino acids. V lost 0 bases to trimming and J lost 2 bases; unmatched junction nucleotides: 6. The data stem from a study of OX40 agonist ivuxolimab in advanced cancers. Background on the study: A history of anti-PD-1, anti-PD-L1 or anti-CTLA-4 therapy was acceptable, and approximately 41% had some. One hepatocellular carcinoma and a couple of cutaneous melanoma patients partially responded.

Libraries were prepared by immunoSEQ multiplex PCR; TCRdb keeps only in-frame clonotypes and omits some of them. The data show tens of thousands of clones, roughly 88% seen once. General observations from the study: The authors also found low normalized T-cell clonal expansion in some nonresponders. CD8+ T cells averaged more expanded clones than CD4+.

The J gene is TRBJ2-3, the V gene TRBV11-2; 9 bases align to TRBD2. The sample here was CD4+ or CD8+ T cells sorted from blood, taken in a trial of the OX40 agonist ivuxolimab. The clonotype was recovered from an adult with an advanced solid tumor such as melanoma, head and neck, liver or kidney cancer. The CDR3 DNA reads as TGTGCCAGCAGCTTAGAGCGGGGGGGCCGAAACACAGATACGCAGTATTTT. It is translated as CASSLERGGRNTDTQYF.